Listed below are T cell receptor beta chains from one sample, sequenced in a study of T cells in Graves' hyperthyroidism and ophthalmopathy. Via MiXCR, TCRdb re-called the multiplex PCR reads, giving one row per CDR3 protein. Among nearly 600,000 distinct CDR3 sequences listed, 11% to 15% were seen once. Sequenced material: blood. Every receptor here comes from a woman between 18 and 29 years old with Graves' ophthalmopathy. CDR3s include the opening cysteine and the closing phenylalanine or tryptophan. Fields, in order: V gene, D gene, J gene, clone size, CDR3 DNA, CDR3 protein. D genes are given only for firm matches. Where a row states a size, it is once, few, many or the class of an expanded clone; other rows omit it.

V: TRBV7-9
D: TRBD1
J: TRBJ1-1
size: many
DNA: TGTGCCCGCAGCCAGGGACAGTTAATGAACACTGAAGCTTTCTTT
CDR3: CARSQGQLMNTEAFF

V: TRBV28
D: TRBD2
J: TRBJ2-3
size: .
DNA: TGTGCCAGCAGTTCCGGGACTAGCGGGAGGTCAGATACGCAGTATTTT
CDR3: CASSSGTSGRSDTQYF

V: TRBV28
D: .
J: TRBJ1-1
size: many
DNA: TGTGCCAGCAGTTTAGGGGGCACAGCGAACACTGAAGCTTTCTTT
CDR3: CASSLGGTANTEAFF

V: TRBV7-9
D: TRBD2
J: TRBJ2-1
size: many
DNA: TGTGCCAGCAGCGCGCGGGGGGTTCCCTCGAATGAGCAGTTCTTC
CDR3: CASSARGVPSNEQFF

V: TRBV7-2
D: .
J: TRBJ2-3
size: many
DNA: TGTGCCAGCAGACCTTCTAGCACAGATACGCAGTATTTT
CDR3: CASRPSSTDTQYF

V: TRBV2
D: .
J: TRBJ2-7
size: many
DNA: TGTGCCAGCAAAGTGGACGGCTACGAGCAGTACTTC
CDR3: CASKVDGYEQYF

V: TRBV19
D: .
J: TRBJ1-5
size: few
DNA: TGTGCCAGTAGTGAGGGCATGGGCTATAGCAATCAGCCCCAGCATTTT
CDR3: CASSEGMGYSNQPQHF

V: TRBV20-1
D: .
J: TRBJ1-1
size: .
DNA: TGCAGTGCTAGGGCCAGGGGAGGGAGCACTGAAGCTTTCTTT
CDR3: CSARARGGSTEAFF

V: TRBV9
D: .
J: TRBJ1-3
size: .
DNA: TGTGCCAGCAGCGTAGGAGTAACAGGGTTCGGCAACACCATATATTTT
CDR3: CASSVGVTGFGNTIYF

V: TRBV18
D: .
J: TRBJ1-1
size: many
DNA: TGTGCCAGCTCACCGAGACAGAGTAACACTGAAGCTTTCTTT
CDR3: CASSPRQSNTEAFF

V: TRBV4-2
D: TRBD1
J: TRBJ1-3
size: .
DNA: TGTGCCAGCAGCCGGGGACAGGGTTACTCTGGAAACACCATATATTTT
CDR3: CASSRGQGYSGNTIYF

V: TRBV13
D: TRBD1
J: TRBJ2-7
size: many
DNA: TGTGCCAGCAGCTTTTCGGGTGGGGACAGGGGCTACGAGCAGTACTTC
CDR3: CASSFSGGDRGYEQYF

V: TRBV11-3
D: TRBD2
J: TRBJ2-4
size: .
DNA: TGTGCCAGCAGCTTAGATCGCGGGGGAGTAGGCAAAAACATTCAGTACTTC
CDR3: CASSLDRGGVGKNIQYF

V: TRBV28
D: TRBD1
J: TRBJ2-7
size: few
DNA: TGTGCCAGCAGTGCAACCGGGACAGGAAAGTACGAGCAGTACTTC
CDR3: CASSATGTGKYEQYF

V: TRBV6-2/TRBV6-3
D: .
J: TRBJ2-4
size: few
DNA: TGTGCCAGCAGTTCCTTGGGACTAGCCAAAAACATTCAGTACTTC
CDR3: CASSSLGLAKNIQYF

V: TRBV2
D: .
J: TRBJ2-7
size: many
DNA: TGTGCCAGCCGGGAGGACAGCTACGAGCAGTACTTC
CDR3: CASREDSYEQYF

V: TRBV2
D: .
J: TRBJ2-2
size: many
DNA: TGTGCCAGCAGTGTTCGCCAGGGTAACACCGGGGAGCTGTTTTTT
CDR3: CASSVRQGNTGELFF

V: TRBV14
D: .
J: TRBJ2-5
size: .
DNA: TGTGCCAGCAGCCAAGATTTGGCAATACAAGAGACCCAGTACTTC
CDR3: CASSQDLAIQETQYF

V: TRBV20-1
D: .
J: TRBJ2-7
size: .
DNA: TGCAGTGCTAGTGGGCCGGCGGGACACGAGCAGTACTTC
CDR3: CSASGPAGHEQYF

V: TRBV28
D: .
J: TRBJ2-3
size: many
DNA: TGTGCCAGCAGTCCTCACGGGGAGGGCACAGATACGCAGTATTTT
CDR3: CASSPHGEGTDTQYF

V: TRBV30
D: .
J: TRBJ2-7
size: many
DNA: TGTGCCTGGTCGACAGGTACCTACGAGCAGTACTTC
CDR3: CAWSTGTYEQYF

V: TRBV6-5
D: .
J: TRBJ2-1
size: many
DNA: TGTGCCAGCAGTTACTCGGGACCATACAATGAGCAGTTCTTC
CDR3: CASSYSGPYNEQFF